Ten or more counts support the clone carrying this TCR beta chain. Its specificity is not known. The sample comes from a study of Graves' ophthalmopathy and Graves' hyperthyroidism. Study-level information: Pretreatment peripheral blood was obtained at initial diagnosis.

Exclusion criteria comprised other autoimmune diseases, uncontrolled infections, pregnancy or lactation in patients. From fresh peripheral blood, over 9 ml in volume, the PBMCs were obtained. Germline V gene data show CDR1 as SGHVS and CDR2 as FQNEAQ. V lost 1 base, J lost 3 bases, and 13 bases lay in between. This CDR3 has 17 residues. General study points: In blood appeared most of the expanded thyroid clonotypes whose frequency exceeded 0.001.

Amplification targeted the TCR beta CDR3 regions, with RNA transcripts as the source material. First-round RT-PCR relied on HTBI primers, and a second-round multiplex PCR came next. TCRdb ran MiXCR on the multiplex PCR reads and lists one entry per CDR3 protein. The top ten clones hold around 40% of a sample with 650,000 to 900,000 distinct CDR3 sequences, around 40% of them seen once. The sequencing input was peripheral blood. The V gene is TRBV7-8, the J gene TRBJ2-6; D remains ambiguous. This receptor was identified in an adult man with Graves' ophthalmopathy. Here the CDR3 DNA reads TGTGCCAGCAGCTTAGTTATAACCGCCTTTGGGGCCAACGTCCTGACTTTC. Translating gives CASSLVITAFGANVLTF.